The present entry profiles one T cell receptor (beta chain) with its context. What it binds is not known. This sample is part of a study of CD8+ T cells in alopecia areata. In the study overall: Those treated were given oral tofacitinib at 5 to 10 mg twice daily. Tofacitinib administration persisted for 6 to 18 months, succeeded by 6 months off drug. Whole-study results and caveats: Patients displayed less clarity in TCR sharing than mice, a finding possibly related to HLA.

The junction had 5 bases not matched to a gene; V was cut back by 5 bases and J by 5 bases. The germline gives CDR1 MRHNA, CDR2 SNTAGT. The CDR3 runs 14 residues. The authors extracted RNA and reverse transcribed it into cDNA as the sequencing template. Libraries were prepared by immunoSEQ multiplex PCR; TCRdb keeps only in-frame clonotypes and omits some of them. The sample consists of about 180,000 clones, approximately 62% of them appearing once. Lesional scalp punch biopsies and peripheral blood came from alopecia areata patients. The TCR comes from a human donor with alopecia areata. The J gene is TRBJ2-2, the V gene TRBV6-4; TRBD1 aligns across 7 bases. The sequencing used CD4+ T cells sorted from blood, collected at week 0. CDR3: CASSLDRATGELFF. The CDR3 DNA is TGTGCCAGCAGTCTCGACAGGGCAACCGGGGAGCTGTTTTTT.